In this sample, the clone carrying this T cell receptor beta chain turned up many times. This specimen comes from a study of regulatory T cells in long-lasting Graves disease. Library construction for TCR beta used iRepertoire HTBI primers and Arm-PCR of CDR3 regions. TCRdb analysed the multiplex PCR reads with MiXCR anew, one entry per CDR3 protein. Of about 220,000 distinct CDR3 sequences listed, around a fifth are singletons. The time point was: newly diagnosed GD, antithyroid drugs for less than 3 months. The TCR library used RNA extracted from PBMCs. V was trimmed by 5 bases and J by 2 bases, leaving 13 bases between them. Germline V gene data show CDR1 as LNHNV and CDR2 as YYDKDF (reference sequence). This CDR3 contains 15 residues. The same specimen was also included in a second study, on T cells in Graves' hyperthyroidism and ophthalmopathy.

The receptor's source is a woman aged 25 to 39 with Graves disease. Sequencing was performed on peripheral blood mononuclear cells (PBMCs), taken at new diagnosis, from a patient treated with antithyroid drugs. The chain joins TRBV15 to TRBJ1-3, with a tentative D call TRBD1 (5 bases). The CDR3 bases are TGTGCCACCAGCGGGTACAAGGGACCTGGAAACACCATATATTTT. This sequence encodes CATSGYKGPGNTIYF.